These T cell receptor beta chains were read from a single sample in a study of blood T cell repertoires in COVID-19. Clones were sequenced by immunoSEQ multiplex PCR, and TCRdb holds only the in-frame ones, with some missing. The data hold some 46,000 clones, with over 75% observed a single time. Material for sequencing was peripheral blood. These TCRs come from a man aged 50-59 years with acute or convalescent COVID-19. Both conserved end residues are part of each CDR3. D genes are given only for firm matches. For some rows the clone size is stated as once, few or many, or as a class when expanded; others skip it.

d_call j_call v_call clone_size cdr3_aa cdr3_nt
- TRBJ2-5 TRBV7-8 - CASSSSLVLQETQYF TGTGCCAGCAGCTCCTCACTAGTGCTTCAAGAGACCCAGTACTTC
- TRBJ1-2 TRBV18 - CASSEIAGPYGYTF TGTGCCAGCTCAGAAATAGCGGGACCCTATGGCTACACCTTC
- TRBJ1-6 TRBV27 medium-sized CASYEGGNSPLHF TGTGCCAGCTATGAGGGGGGGAATTCACCCCTCCACTTT
- TRBJ2-1 TRBV5-1 - CASSGGHEYNEQFF TGCGCCAGCAGCGGGGGACACGAATACAATGAGCAGTTCTTC
TRBD1 TRBJ1-4 TRBV19 - CASSIGQGLEKLFF TGTGCCAGTAGTATCGGACAGGGGCTCGAAAAACTGTTTTTT
TRBD2 TRBJ2-3 TRBV7-3 - CASSIETSGSTDTQYF TGTGCCAGCAGCATCGAAACTAGCGGAAGCACAGATACGCAGTATTTT
- TRBJ1-5 TRBV6-6 - CASSSTQVNQPQHF TGTGCCAGCAGTTCCACACAGGTAAATCAGCCCCAGCATTTT
- TRBJ1-6 TRBV7-2 - CASSTYRDYNSPLHF TGTGCCAGCAGCACCTACAGGGACTATAATTCACCCCTCCACTTT
TRBD2 TRBJ2-3 TRBV13 - CASSPRGLAVDTQYF TGTGCCAGCAGCCCCCGGGGACTAGCGGTAGATACGCAGTATTTT
TRBD2 TRBJ2-2 TRBV5-1 - CASIRTSENTGELFF TGCGCCAGCATCAGGACTAGCGAAAACACCGGGGAGCTGTTTTTT
TRBD1 TRBJ2-1 TRBV6-2/TRBV6-3 - CASSYTYGTGYNEQFF TGTGCCAGCAGTTACACGTACGGGACAGGCTACAATGAGCAGTTCTTC
TRBD1 TRBJ1-2 TRBV27 - CASSLAKTGSWDYGYTF TGTGCCAGCAGTTTAGCCAAGACAGGGTCTTGGGACTATGGCTACACCTTC
TRBD2 TRBJ2-7 TRBV4-1 - CASSPRGDEQYF TGCGCCAGCAGCCCCCGGGGGGACGAGCAGTACTTC
TRBD2 TRBJ2-1 TRBV28 - CASSTGGSHLNEQFF TGTGCCAGCAGTACGGGCGGGAGCCATCTCAATGAGCAGTTCTTC
- TRBJ1-5 TRBV12-3/TRBV12-4 few CASSQGHNQPQHF TGTGCCAGCAGCCAGGGACACAATCAGCCCCAGCATTTT
TRBD2 TRBJ2-1 TRBV28 - CASSLIRAGVGEQFF TGTGCCAGCAGTTTAATACGGGCGGGAGTGGGTGAGCAGTTCTTC
- TRBJ1-2 TRBV25-1 - CASSATNYYGYTF TGTGCCAGCAGTGCCACTAACTACTATGGCTACACCTTC
TRBD1 TRBJ1-1 TRBV28 - CASKKTGGYTEAFF TGTGCCAGCAAAAAGACAGGGGGTTACACTGAAGCTTTCTTT